The rows below give T cell receptor beta chains drawn from one sample of a study of blood T cell repertoires in COVID-19. The method was immunoSEQ multiplex PCR; TCRdb's version includes in-frame clones alone and lacks a portion of them. This sample has 310,000 or so clones, with nearly 90% found just once. The source material was PBMCs or T cells enriched from blood (not recorded which). These receptors originate from a woman aged 25 to 45 who had recovered from COVID-19. CDR3s include the opening cysteine and the closing phenylalanine or tryptophan. D genes are given only for firm matches. Part of the rows lack a size; the others show once, few, many or a class for expanded clones.

CDR3 DNA | CDR3 protein | J gene | V gene | clone size | CDR3 length | D gene
TGTGCCAGCAGTTACGGGAGGGCGGGCAATCAGCCCCAGCATTTT | CASSYGRAGNQPQHF | TRBJ1-5 | TRBV6-5 | NA | 15 | NA
TGTGCCAGCAGGGGGGCAGGGTTGACTGAAGCTTTCTTT | CASRGAGLTEAFF | TRBJ1-1 | TRBV5-8 | NA | 13 | NA
TGTGCCAGCAGCTTATATCAGGGTTTAGATGAGCAGTTCTTC | CASSLYQGLDEQFF | TRBJ2-1 | TRBV7-3 | NA | 14 | NA
TGTGCCAGCAGCTTGAGCCTGACGAACACCGGGGAGCTGTTTTTT | CASSLSLTNTGELFF | TRBJ2-2 | TRBV5-6 | NA | 15 | NA
TGTGCCAGCAGCGTGGGACAGGGGGCGGCCGGGGAGCTGTTTTTT | CASSVGQGAAGELFF | TRBJ2-2 | TRBV9 | NA | 15 | TRBD1
TGTGCCAGCAGGAGGGCCCCAGGCGGGGGGGCAGTTCTGAAGACCCAGTACTTC | CASRRAPGGGAVLKTQYF | TRBJ2-5 | TRBV2 | once | 18 | TRBD2
TGCGCCAGCAGCCAAGGGGACAGCACCTACGAGCAGTACTTC | CASSQGDSTYEQYF | TRBJ2-7 | TRBV4-3 | NA | 14 | TRBD1
TGTGCCAGCTCGCTGACGTTCGCCGGGACAGGGAGGCACAATGAGCAGTTCTTC | CASSLTFAGTGRHNEQFF | TRBJ2-1 | TRBV18 | few | 18 | TRBD1
TGCGCCAGCAGCCAAGGAGCCCTTGTGAATGAGCAGTTCTTC | CASSQGALVNEQFF | TRBJ2-1 | TRBV4-3 | NA | 14 | NA
TGTGCCAGCAGCACCCCGAGCCGTAAAAACACCATATATTTT | CASSTPSRKNTIYF | TRBJ1-3 | TRBV11-2 | NA | 14 | NA
TGTGCCAGCAGCCCACGCCTAGGGGATGGCTACACCTTC | CASSPRLGDGYTF | TRBJ1-2 | TRBV16 | few | 13 | NA
TGCGCCAGCAGTGAGGTCCAGCGGGGGGGTCCCGACGAGCAGTACTTC | CASSEVQRGGPDEQYF | TRBJ2-7 | TRBV10-1 | NA | 16 | TRBD2
TGTGCCAGCAGCGACAGGTGGGCAGGGATCTCCTACGAGCAGTACTTC | CASSDRWAGISYEQYF | TRBJ2-7 | TRBV5-4 | NA | 16 | NA
TGCGCCAGCAGTGAGTCGACTAGCGGAACAACGCAGTATTTT | CASSESTSGTTQYF | TRBJ2-3 | TRBV10-1 | NA | 14 | TRBD2
TGTGCCAGCAGCTTAGCGACAGGGGGCAAACAGCCCCAGCATTTT | CASSLATGGKQPQHF | TRBJ1-5 | TRBV7-2 | NA | 15 | TRBD1
TGTGCCAGCAGCTTAACGGGGGGTAAGAGCTCCTACAATGAGCAGTTCTTC | CASSLTGGKSSYNEQFF | TRBJ2-1 | TRBV7-3 | NA | 17 | NA
TGTGCCAGCAGCTTACCTAGCGGGGGGGCGGGAGATACGCAGTATTTT | CASSLPSGGAGDTQYF | TRBJ2-3 | TRBV5-4 | NA | 16 | TRBD2
TGTGCTAGCAGACTCTTACTGACAGGGGGAAAAACGGGGGAGCAGTACTTC | CASRLLLTGGKTGEQYF | TRBJ2-7 | TRBV7-7 | NA | 17 | TRBD1
TGTGCCAGCAGCCAAATGGCGGGGGGTCCGACAAACACCGGGGAGCTGTTTTTT | CASSQMAGGPTNTGELFF | TRBJ2-2 | TRBV14 | NA | 18 | TRBD2
TGTGCCAGTAGGGACAGGGGGAACACTGAAGCTTTCTTT | CASRDRGNTEAFF | TRBJ1-1 | TRBV10-3 | NA | 13 | TRBD1
TGTGCCAGTAGTATCTCACTCAACTATGGCTACACCTTC | CASSISLNYGYTF | TRBJ1-2 | TRBV19 | NA | 13 | NA
TGTGCCAGCAGCTGGACAGGCGCGAACACTGAAGCTTTCTTT | CASSWTGANTEAFF | TRBJ1-1 | TRBV6-2/TRBV6-3 | NA | 14 | TRBD1
TGTGCCAGCAGGCAGGATCCTCAGACTGAAGCTTTCTTT | CASRQDPQTEAFF | TRBJ1-1 | TRBV12-3/TRBV12-4 | NA | 13 | NA
TGTGCCAGCAGCTTCTTCCTAGGGGGGGGTCACAATGAGCAGTTCTTC | CASSFFLGGGHNEQFF | TRBJ2-1 | TRBV7-2 | NA | 16 | NA
TGTGCCAGCTTGGGGTCCGGCAGGGACTCCCCTGAAGCTTTCTTT | CASLGSGRDSPEAFF | TRBJ1-1 | TRBV7-9 | NA | 15 | NA
TGCGCCAGCAGCCGAGGGACACCAGGGGAGTATGAAAAACTGTTTTTT | CASSRGTPGEYEKLFF | TRBJ1-4 | TRBV5-1 | NA | 16 | NA
TGTGCCACAACCGTGGGCCCCGGCGAGCAGTACTTC | CATTVGPGEQYF | TRBJ2-7 | TRBV2 | NA | 12 | NA
TGTGCCAGCACCCCCCGGAACAGGAACACTGAAGCTTTCTTT | CASTPRNRNTEAFF | TRBJ1-1 | TRBV5-5 | NA | 14 | NA